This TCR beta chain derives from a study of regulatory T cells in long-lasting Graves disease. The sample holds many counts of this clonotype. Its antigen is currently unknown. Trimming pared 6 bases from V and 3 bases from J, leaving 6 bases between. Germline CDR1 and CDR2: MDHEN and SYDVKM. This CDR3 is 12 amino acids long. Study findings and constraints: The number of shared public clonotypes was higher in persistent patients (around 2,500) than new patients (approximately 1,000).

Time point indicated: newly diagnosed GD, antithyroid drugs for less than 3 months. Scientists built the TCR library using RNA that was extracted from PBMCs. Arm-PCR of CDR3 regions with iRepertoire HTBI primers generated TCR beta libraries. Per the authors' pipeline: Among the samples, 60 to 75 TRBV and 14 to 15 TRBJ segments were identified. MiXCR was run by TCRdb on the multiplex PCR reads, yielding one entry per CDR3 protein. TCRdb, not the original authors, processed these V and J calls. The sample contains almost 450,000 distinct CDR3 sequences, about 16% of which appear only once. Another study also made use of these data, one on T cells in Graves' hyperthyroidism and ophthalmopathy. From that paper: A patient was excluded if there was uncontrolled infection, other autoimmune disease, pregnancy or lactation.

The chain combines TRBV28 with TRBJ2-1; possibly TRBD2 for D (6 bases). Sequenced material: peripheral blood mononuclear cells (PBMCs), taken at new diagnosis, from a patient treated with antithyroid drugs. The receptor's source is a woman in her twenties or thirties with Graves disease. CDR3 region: CASREGYNEQFF. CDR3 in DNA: TGTGCCAGCAGGGAGGGCTACAATGAGCAGTTCTTC.